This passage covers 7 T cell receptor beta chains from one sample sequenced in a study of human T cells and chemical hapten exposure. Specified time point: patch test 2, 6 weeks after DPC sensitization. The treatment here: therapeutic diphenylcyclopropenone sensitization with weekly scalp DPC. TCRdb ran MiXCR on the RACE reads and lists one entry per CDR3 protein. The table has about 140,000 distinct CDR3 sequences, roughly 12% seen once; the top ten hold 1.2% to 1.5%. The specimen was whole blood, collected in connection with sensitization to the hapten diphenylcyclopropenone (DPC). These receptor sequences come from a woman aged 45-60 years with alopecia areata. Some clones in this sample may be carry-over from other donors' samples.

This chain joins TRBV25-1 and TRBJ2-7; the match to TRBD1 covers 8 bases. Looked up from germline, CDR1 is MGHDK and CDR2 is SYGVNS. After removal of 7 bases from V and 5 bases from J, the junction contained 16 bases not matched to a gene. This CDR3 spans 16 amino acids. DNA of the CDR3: TGTGCCAGCACCCCCACCGGCGGACAGGGAGTCAACGAGCAGTACTTC. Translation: CASTPTGGQGVNEQYF.

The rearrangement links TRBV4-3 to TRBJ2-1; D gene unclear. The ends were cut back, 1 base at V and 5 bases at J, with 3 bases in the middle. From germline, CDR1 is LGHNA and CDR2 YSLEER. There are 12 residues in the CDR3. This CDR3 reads CASSQAHNEQFF. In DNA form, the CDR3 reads TGCGCCAGCAGCCAAGCCCACAATGAGCAGTTCTTC.

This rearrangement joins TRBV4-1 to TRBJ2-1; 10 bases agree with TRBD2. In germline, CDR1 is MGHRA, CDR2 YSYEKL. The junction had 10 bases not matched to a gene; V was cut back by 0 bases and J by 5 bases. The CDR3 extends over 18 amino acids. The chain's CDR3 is CASSQDEGLAGVDNEQFF. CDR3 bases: TGCGCCAGCAGCCAAGATGAGGGGCTAGCGGGAGTGGACAATGAGCAGTTCTTC.

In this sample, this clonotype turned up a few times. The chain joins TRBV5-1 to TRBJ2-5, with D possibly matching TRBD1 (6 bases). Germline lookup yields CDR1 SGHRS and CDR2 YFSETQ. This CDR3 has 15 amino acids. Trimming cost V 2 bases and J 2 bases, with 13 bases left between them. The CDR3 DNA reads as TGCGCCAGCAGCTTCCTACGACAGGATCAAGAGACCCAGTACTTC. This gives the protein CASSFLRQDQETQYF.

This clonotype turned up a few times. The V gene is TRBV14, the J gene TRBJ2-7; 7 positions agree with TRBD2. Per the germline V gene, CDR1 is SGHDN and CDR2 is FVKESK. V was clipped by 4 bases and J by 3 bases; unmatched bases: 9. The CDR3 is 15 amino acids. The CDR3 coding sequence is TGTGCCAGCAGCCCCTGGGGGGGGACCCTCTACGAGCAGTACTTC. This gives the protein CASSPWGGTLYEQYF.

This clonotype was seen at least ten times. The CDR3 region is CASSPTSALIGELFF. CDR3 DNA sequence: TGTGCCAGCAGCCCGACTAGCGCCCTCATCGGGGAGCTGTTTTTT. The rearrangement joins TRBV11-2 to TRBJ2-2, with 8 bases identical to TRBD2. This CDR3 spans 15 amino acids. The V gene end was trimmed by 5 bases and the J gene end by 7 bases; junction bases not matched to a gene: 9. Germline V gene lookup returns CDR1 SGHAT and CDR2 FQNNGV.

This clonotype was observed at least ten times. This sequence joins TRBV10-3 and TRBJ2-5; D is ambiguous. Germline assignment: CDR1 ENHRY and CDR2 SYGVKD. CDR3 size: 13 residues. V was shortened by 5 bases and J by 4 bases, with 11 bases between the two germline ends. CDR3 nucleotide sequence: TGTGCCATCAGTAGAATCCCTGGAGAGACCCAGTACTTC. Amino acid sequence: CAISRIPGETQYF.